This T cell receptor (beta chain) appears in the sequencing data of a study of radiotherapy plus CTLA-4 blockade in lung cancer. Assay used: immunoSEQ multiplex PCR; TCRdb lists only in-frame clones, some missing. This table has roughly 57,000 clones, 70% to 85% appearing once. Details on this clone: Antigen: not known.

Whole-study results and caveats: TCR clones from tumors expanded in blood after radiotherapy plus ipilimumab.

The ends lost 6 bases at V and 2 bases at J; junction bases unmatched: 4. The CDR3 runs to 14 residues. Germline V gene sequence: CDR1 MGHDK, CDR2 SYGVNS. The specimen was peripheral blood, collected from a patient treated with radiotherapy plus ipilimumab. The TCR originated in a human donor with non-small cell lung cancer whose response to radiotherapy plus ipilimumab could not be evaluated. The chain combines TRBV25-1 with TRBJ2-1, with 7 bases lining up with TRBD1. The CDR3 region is CASSSTGPYNEQFF. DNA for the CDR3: TGTGCCAGCAGCTCGACAGGGCCCTACAATGAGCAGTTCTTC.